This TCR beta chain was obtained from a study of cytotoxic CD8 clonotypes in ibrutinib-treated CLL. Remarks on this clone: The antigen remains undetermined.

Overall study findings and caveats: Contraction or stability on treatment was seen for public clonotypes, which were uncommon.

Trimming removed 0 bases from V and 4 bases from J; junction bases left unmatched: 8. The CDR3 extends over 17 amino acids. Germline V gene sequence: CDR1 SGDLS, CDR2 YYNGEE. Sequencing was designed to attain a depth spanning 1 in 200,000 to 1 in 1 million T cells. Some clones are missing from TCRdb's copy, which holds only in-frame ones; the method was immunoSEQ multiplex PCR. This table holds about 160,000 clones, over 65% found once. The source was PBMCs, collected after 12 months of ibrutinib treatment. J is TRBJ1-3 and V is TRBV9, with 9 positions matching TRBD1. The TCR comes from a human donor with chronic lymphocytic leukemia. CDR3 residues: CASSVDNRGLGGNTIYF. The CDR3 DNA reads TGTGCCAGCAGCGTAGACAACAGGGGGCTAGGGGGAAACACCATATATTTT.